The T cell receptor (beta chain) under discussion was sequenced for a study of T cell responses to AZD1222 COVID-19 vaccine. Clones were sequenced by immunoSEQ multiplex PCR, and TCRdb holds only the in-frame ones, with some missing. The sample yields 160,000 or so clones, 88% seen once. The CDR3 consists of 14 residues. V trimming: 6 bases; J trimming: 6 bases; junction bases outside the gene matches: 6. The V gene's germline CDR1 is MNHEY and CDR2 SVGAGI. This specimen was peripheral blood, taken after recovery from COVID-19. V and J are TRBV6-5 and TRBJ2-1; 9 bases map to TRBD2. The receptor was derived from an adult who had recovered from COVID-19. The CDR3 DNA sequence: TGTGCCAGCAGGGGTGGTAGCGGGAGCAATGAGCAGTTCTTC. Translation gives CASRGGSGSNEQFF.